The 13 T cell receptor beta chains listed next were all sequenced from one sample in a study of shared clonotypes between healthy human individuals. Some clones are missing from TCRdb's copy, which holds only in-frame ones; the method was immunoSEQ multiplex PCR. The sample lists over 2 million clones, around 95% occurring once. Sequences were obtained from naive CD4+ T cells sorted from blood. The subset here: CD45RA+ positively selected. These receptors were taken from a man between 18 and 29 years old in good health.

CDR3 coding DNA: TGTGCCACCAGCAGAGAGTCGAGCGGGGTTACAGATACGCAGTATTTT. As protein: CATSRESSGVTDTQYF. V gene TRBV15 combines with J gene TRBJ2-3, with 7 bases that match TRBD2. The CDR3 contains 16 residues. V lost 0 bases, J lost 3 bases, and 6 bases stayed unmatched. The germline gives CDR1 LNHNV, CDR2 YYDKDF (reference sequence).

The chain combines TRBV7-2 with TRBJ2-1, with D perhaps TRBD1 or TRBD2 (5 bases each). CDR3 length: 16 amino acids. The germline V and J ends were trimmed by 1 base and 3 bases, with 13 bases remaining between them. The germline gives CDR1 SGHTA, CDR2 FQGNSA. The CDR3 sequence is CASSLVFGTSYNEQFF. The CDR3, as DNA: TGTGCCAGCAGCTTAGTATTCGGGACCAGCTACAATGAGCAGTTCTTC.

On this clone itself: Additional DNA sequences in this sample encode the identical CDR3. The chain has TRBV30 and TRBJ1-6; D is undetermined. V was shortened by 2 bases and J by 7 bases, with 3 bases between the two germline ends. The CDR3 has 11 amino acids. Germline V gene lookup returns CDR1 GTSNPN and CDR2 SVGIG (reference sequence). In DNA, the CDR3 is TGTGCCTGGAGTTCCAATTCACCCCTCCACTTT. Translating it yields CAWSSNSPLHF. The full variable domain, completed using reference TRBV30 and TRBJ1-6, is SQTIHQWPATLVQPVGSPLSLECTVEGTSNPNLYWYRQAAGRGLQLLFYSVGIGQISSEVPQNLSASRPQDRQFILSSKKLLLSDSGFYLCAWSSNSPLHFGNGTRLTVT.

V is TRBV29-1 and J is TRBJ2-5; tentative D call: TRBD2 (6 bases). The CDR3 consists of 13 residues. Germline CDR1 SQVTM, CDR2 ANQGSEA. Trimming pared 5 bases from V and 5 bases from J, leaving 15 bases between. CDR3 sequence: CSVRGGFRETQYF. The CDR3 DNA reads TGCAGCGTTAGGGGAGGTTTTAGGGAGACCCAGTACTTC.

V gene TRBV5-6 combines with J gene TRBJ2-7; D ambiguous. The CDR3 extends over 12 amino acids. V shed 4 bases and J shed 6 bases, with 11 bases lying between them. Germline CDR1 and CDR2: SGHDT and YYEEEE. The CDR3 spells CASSPGSGEQYF. CDR3 DNA: TGTGCCAGCAGCCCGGGCTCCGGCGAGCAGTACTTC.

The chain uses TRBV10-3 and TRBJ2-1, with D perhaps TRBD2 (6 bases). Trimming took off 10 bases at V and 5 bases at J, with 15 bases between the two ends. The CDR3 contains 13 residues. Germline V gene data show CDR1 as ENHRY and CDR2 as SYGVKD. The DNA of the CDR3 is TGTGCCACCGGCCGGGAGAGAGACAATGAGCAGTTCTTC. This gives the protein CATGRERDNEQFF.

The rearrangement uses TRBV19 and TRBJ1-5, with D unclear. The CDR3 length is 12 residues. Germline values: CDR1 LNHDA, CDR2 SQIVND (reference sequence). Trimming cost V 1 base and J 6 bases, with 4 bases left between them. The CDR3 is CASSIVSQPQHF. CDR3 nucleotide sequence: TGTGCCAGTAGTATAGTAAGTCAGCCCCAGCATTTT.

The rearrangement joins TRBV5-1 to TRBJ2-7; possibly TRBD1 for D (5 bases). CDR3 length: 15 residues. Looked up from germline, CDR1 is SGHRS and CDR2 is YFSETQ. V gave up 0 bases and J gave up 3 bases, with 13 bases separating them. This CDR3 is CASSLGTGPLYEQYF. In DNA, the CDR3 is TGCGCCAGCAGCTTGGGAACAGGACCCCTCTACGAGCAGTACTTC.

Written as DNA, the CDR3 is TGTGCCAGCAGTACGGACAGCAATCAGCCCCAGCATTTT. Residues: CASSTDSNQPQHF. V and J are TRBV6-5 and TRBJ1-5; D is unresolved. Germline V gene lookup returns CDR1 MNHEY and CDR2 SVGAGI. V was cut by 5 bases and J by 1 base, with 6 bases left in between. The CDR3 contains 13 residues.

V is TRBV5-1 and J is TRBJ1-2, with 8 positions matching TRBD1. The CDR3 is 17 amino acids. The junction had 11 bases not matched to a gene; V was cut back by 2 bases and J by 2 bases. CDR1 and CDR2 (germline): SGHRS, YFSETQ. The DNA for the CDR3 is TGCGCCAGCAGCTTTTCCGGACAGGGCGGCGTAAACTATGGCTACACCTTC. Translating it yields CASSFSGQGGVNYGYTF.

This chain joins TRBV6-5 and TRBJ2-3; 12 nucleotides match TRBD2. The CDR3 runs to 16 residues. The V gene's germline CDR1 is MNHEY and CDR2 SVGAGI. The trim removed 3 bases at V and 4 bases at J, leaving 5 bases unmatched. The CDR3 spells CASSYGLAGYADTQYF. The CDR3 DNA reads TGTGCCAGCAGTTATGGACTAGCGGGATACGCAGATACGCAGTATTTT.

This clone occurred once. V and J are TRBV5-6 and TRBJ2-2, with D possibly being TRBD2 (6 bases). The V gene lost 0 bases and the J gene lost 4 bases, with 13 bases spanning the gap. CDR1 and CDR2 (germline): SGHDT, YYEEEE. The CDR3 is 16 residues long. CDR3: CASSLEGRYFTGELFF. CDR3 sequence (DNA): TGTGCCAGCAGCTTGGAAGGGAGGTACTTCACCGGGGAGCTGTTTTTT.

The V call is TRBV5-6, the J call TRBJ2-5, with TRBD2 identical over 10 bases. The CDR3 is made up of 17 amino acids. The junction had 14 bases not matched to a gene; V was cut back by 4 bases and J by 5 bases. CDR1 and CDR2 (germline): SGHDT, YYEEEE. The DNA for the CDR3 is TGTGCCAGCAGCACCTCCGGGACTAGCGTGCTCCGGGAGACCCAGTACTTC. Its protein is CASSTSGTSVLRETQYF.